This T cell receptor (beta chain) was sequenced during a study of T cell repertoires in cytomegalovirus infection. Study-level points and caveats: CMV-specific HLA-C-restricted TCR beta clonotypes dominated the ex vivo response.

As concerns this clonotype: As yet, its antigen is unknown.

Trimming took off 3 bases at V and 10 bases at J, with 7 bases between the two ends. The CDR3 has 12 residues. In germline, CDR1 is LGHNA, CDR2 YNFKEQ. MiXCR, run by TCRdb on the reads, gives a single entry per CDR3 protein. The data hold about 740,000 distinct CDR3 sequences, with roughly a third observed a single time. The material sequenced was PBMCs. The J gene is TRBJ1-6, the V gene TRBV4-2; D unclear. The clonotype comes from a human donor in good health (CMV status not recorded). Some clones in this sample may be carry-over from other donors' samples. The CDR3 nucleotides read TGTGCCAGCAGCCATTACTGGTCACCCCTCCACTTT. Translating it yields CASSHYWSPLHF.